This TCR beta chain was sequenced for a study of blood T cell repertoires in COVID-19. The table lists this clone with a count of one. In the source study's methods: By means of reference gene primer amplification, nucleated cell counts were estimated. This table comes from immunoSEQ multiplex PCR, and its TCRdb copy is limited to in-frame clones, with some not included. D and trimming were read from the DNA, whereas the V and J calls and clone size are those reported in that table. Among about 310,000 clones, around 90% were seen once, and the ten largest hold roughly 5.3%. Cohorts were assigned according to the clinical history that participants reported. V dropped 1 base and J dropped 5; count of bases not matched to a gene: 9. Looked up from germline, CDR1 is MNHNS and CDR2 is SASEGT. The CDR3 is made up of 16 amino acids.

The V gene is TRBV6-1, the J gene TRBJ2-5; 8 nucleotides align to TRBD1. This clonotype originated in a man aged 60-69 years who had recovered from COVID-19. Material for sequencing was PBMCs or T cells enriched from blood (not recorded which). In nucleotides, the CDR3 is TGTGCCAGCAGTGAAGGGACAGGGCTTTCGTGTGAGACCCAGTACTTC. Translated: CASSEGTGLSCETQYF.